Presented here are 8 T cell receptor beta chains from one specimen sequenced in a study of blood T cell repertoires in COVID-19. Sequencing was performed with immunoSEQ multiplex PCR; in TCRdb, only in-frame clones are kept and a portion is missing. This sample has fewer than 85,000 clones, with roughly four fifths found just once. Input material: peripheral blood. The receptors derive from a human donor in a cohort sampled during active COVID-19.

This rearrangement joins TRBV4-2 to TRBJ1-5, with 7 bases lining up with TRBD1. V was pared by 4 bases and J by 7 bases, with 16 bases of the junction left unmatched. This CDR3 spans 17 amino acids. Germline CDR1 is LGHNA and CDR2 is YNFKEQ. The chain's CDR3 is CASSPKHGGRGEQPQHF. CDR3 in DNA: TGTGCCAGCAGCCCTAAACATGGCGGCAGGGGGGAACAGCCCCAGCATTTT.

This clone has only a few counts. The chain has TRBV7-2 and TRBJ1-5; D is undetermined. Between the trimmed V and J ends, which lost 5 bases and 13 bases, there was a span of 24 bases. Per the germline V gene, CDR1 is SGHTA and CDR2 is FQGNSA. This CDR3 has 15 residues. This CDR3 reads CASSPEGRPADTQHF. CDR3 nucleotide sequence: TGTGCCAGCAGCCCCGAAGGGAGGCCAGCTGATACTCAGCATTTT.

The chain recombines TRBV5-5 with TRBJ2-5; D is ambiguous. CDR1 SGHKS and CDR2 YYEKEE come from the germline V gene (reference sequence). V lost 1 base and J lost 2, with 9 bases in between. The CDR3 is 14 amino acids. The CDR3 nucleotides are TGTGCCAGCAGCTTGCTGACATCTCAAGAGACCCAGTACTTC. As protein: CASSLLTSQETQYF.

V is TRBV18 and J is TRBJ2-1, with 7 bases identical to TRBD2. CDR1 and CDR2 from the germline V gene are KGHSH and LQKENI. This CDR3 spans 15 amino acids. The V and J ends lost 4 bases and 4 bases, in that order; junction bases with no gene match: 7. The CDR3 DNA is TGTGCCAGCTCACTCCCTTTTAGCGGGTACAATGAGCAGTTCTTC. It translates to CASSLPFSGYNEQFF.

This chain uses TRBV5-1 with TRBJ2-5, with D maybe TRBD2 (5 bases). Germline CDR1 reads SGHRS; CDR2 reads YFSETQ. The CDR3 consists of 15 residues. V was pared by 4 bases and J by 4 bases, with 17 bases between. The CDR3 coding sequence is TGCGCCAGCAGCATTAGTTCCAGAGGGAGAGAGACCCAGTACTTC. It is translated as CASSISSRGRETQYF.

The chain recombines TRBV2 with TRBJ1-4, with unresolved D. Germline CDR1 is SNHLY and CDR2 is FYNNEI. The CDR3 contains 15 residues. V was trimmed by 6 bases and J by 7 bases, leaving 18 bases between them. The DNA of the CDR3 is TGTGCCAGCAGGACCCCAGAGGGCGCGTTTGAAAAACTGTTTTTT. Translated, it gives CASRTPEGAFEKLFF.

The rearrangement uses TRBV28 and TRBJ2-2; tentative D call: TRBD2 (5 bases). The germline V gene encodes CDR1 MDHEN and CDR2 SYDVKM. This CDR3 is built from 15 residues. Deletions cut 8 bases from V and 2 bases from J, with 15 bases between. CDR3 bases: TGTGCCAGCGGTCGAAGGACGGGAAACACCGGGGAGCTGTTTTTT. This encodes CASGRRTGNTGELFF.

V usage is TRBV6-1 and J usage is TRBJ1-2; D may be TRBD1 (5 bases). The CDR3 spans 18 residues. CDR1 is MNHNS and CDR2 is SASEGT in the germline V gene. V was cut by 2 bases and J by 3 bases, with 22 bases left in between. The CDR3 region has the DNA TGTGCCAGCAGTGAAAGGCGACAGTTGACGACACTATACTATGGCTACACCTTC. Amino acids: CASSERRQLTTLYYGYTF.